A single sample is the source of the 11 T cell receptor beta chains below, sequenced in a study of T cell repertoires and HLA-DP antigens. Produced via immunoSEQ multiplex PCR; TCRdb's table is partial and in-frame only. The profile shows approximately 73,000 clones, about 82% of them singletons. Their recognized antigens are unknown. The sample taken for sequencing was CD4+ T cells from PBMCs. These receptors all come from a man aged 55 to 70 in good health and CMV-seronegative.

The J gene is TRBJ1-1, the V gene TRBV28, with D uncertain. The CDR3 is 13 residues long. Per the germline V gene, CDR1 is MDHEN and CDR2 is SYDVKM. V was trimmed by 6 bases and J by 7 bases, leaving 15 bases between them. CDR3 sequence: CASSRPDLVEAFF. CDR3 coding DNA: TGTGCCAGCAGCAGACCGGATTTAGTTGAAGCTTTCTTT. Together with reference TRBV28 and TRBJ1-1, the CDR3 gives the full variable domain: DVKVTQSSRYLVKRTGEKVFLECVQDMDHENMFWYRQDPGLGLRLIYFSYDVKMKEKGDIPEGYSVSREKKERFSLILESASTNQTSMYLCASSRPDLVEAFFGQGTRLTVV.

The chain's CDR3 is CASSQAPGTSGTYNEQFF. CDR3 nucleotide sequence: TGTGCCAGCAGCCAGGCTCCAGGGACTAGCGGGACCTACAATGAGCAGTTCTTC. The chain links TRBV4-2 to TRBJ2-1; 13 nucleotides line up with TRBD2. This CDR3 has 18 amino acids. Looked up from germline, CDR1 is LGHNA and CDR2 is YNFKEQ. The V gene end was trimmed by 3 bases and the J gene end by 2 bases; junction bases not matched to a gene: 7.

The rearrangement links TRBV6-1 to TRBJ2-3; unclear D gene. CDR1 MNHNS and CDR2 SASEGT come from the germline V gene. The CDR3 consists of 13 residues. The V end was cut by 10 bases, the J end by 0 bases, with 11 bases between. Here the CDR3 reads CAIQTGSTDTQYF. CDR3 sequence (DNA): TGTGCCATCCAAACGGGCAGCACAGATACGCAGTATTTT.

The table lists this clone with a few counts. The gene calls are TRBV7-3 and TRBJ2-3; 7 bases are shared with TRBD1. Germline CDR1 is SGHTA and CDR2 is FQGTGA. CDR3 length equals 17 residues. J gave up 4 bases and V 4 bases, and 14 bases lay outside the gene matches. In DNA, the CDR3 is TGTGCCAGCAGCTCTCACGGACAGGACGGGCAGTCAGATACGCAGTATTTT. It encodes CASSSHGQDGQSDTQYF.

The chain links TRBV18 to TRBJ1-4; 8 bases are shared with TRBD1. The ends lost 5 bases at V and 7 bases at J; junction bases unmatched: 9. The CDR3 covers 15 residues. Germline V CDR1 and CDR2: KGHSH, LQKENI. Here the CDR3 reads CASSSQGGAREKLFF. The CDR3 region has the DNA TGTGCCAGCTCATCACAGGGGGGGGCGCGTGAAAAACTGTTTTTT.

V gene TRBV4-1 combines with J gene TRBJ2-7; 11 positions agree with TRBD2. V trimming: 4 bases; J trimming: 3 bases; junction bases outside the gene matches: 5. The germline gives CDR1 MGHRA, CDR2 YSYEKL. The CDR3 has 15 amino acids. CDR3 amino acids: CASSLGLADFYEQYV. The CDR3 region has the DNA TGCGCCAGCAGCCTGGGACTAGCGGACTTCTACGAGCAGTACGTC.

The chain carries TRBV4-1 and TRBJ1-1, with TRBD1 identical over 10 bases. Trimming removed 0 bases from V and 6 bases from J; junction bases left unmatched: 4. CDR3 length: 15 amino acids. CDR1 and CDR2 from the germline V gene are MGHRA and YSYEKL. CDR3 bases: TGCGCCAGCAGCCAAGAGGGGACAGGGGTTGCTGAAGCTTTCTTT. This sequence encodes CASSQEGTGVAEAFF.

The chain joins TRBV30 to TRBJ1-3, with TRBD1 matching 7 bases. The germline gives CDR1 GTSNPN, CDR2 SVGIG (reference sequence). This CDR3 contains 15 residues. V lost 0 bases and J lost 1; bases outside the gene matches: 3. The CDR3 DNA reads as TGTGCCTGGAGTGTGTACAGGGGATCTGGAAACACCATATATTTT. The encoded protein is CAWSVYRGSGNTIYF.

The genes are TRBV10-3 and TRBJ1-6, with D possibly matching TRBD1 (6 bases). V dropped 11 bases and J dropped 7 bases, with 15 bases sitting between them. The V gene's germline CDR1 is ENHRY and CDR2 SYGVKD. This CDR3 comprises 13 residues. The CDR3 reads CAVRTELNSPLHF. The CDR3 region has the DNA TGTGCCGTTCGGACAGAACTAAATTCACCCCTCCACTTT.

This clone has only one observation. The J gene is TRBJ1-6, the V gene TRBV7-2; D gene ambiguous. Germline V CDR1 and CDR2: SGHTA, FQGNSA. The V and J ends lost 4 bases and 7 bases respectively, with 5 bases between them. CDR3 length equals 12 residues. CDR3 sequence: CASSSPNSPLHF. DNA of the CDR3: TGTGCCAGCAGCTCCCCAAATTCACCCCTCCACTTT.

The genes are TRBV5-6 and TRBJ1-5, with 7 bases lining up with TRBD1. The CDR3 length is 16 residues. Germline CDR1 SGHDT, CDR2 YYEEEE. V gave up 0 bases and J gave up 2 bases; unmatched junction bases: 5. The DNA for the CDR3 is TGTGCCAGCAGCTTGGGTCCCGGACAGGGCAATCAGCCCCAGCATTTT. This sequence encodes CASSLGPGQGNQPQHF.